The clone carrying this T cell receptor (beta chain) was seen a few times. Its antigen is not known. The sample belongs to a study of identical twins. Study-level results: Out-of-frame alpha sequences shared by twins were enriched for low generation probability.

After removal of 0 bases from V and 9 bases from J, the junction contained 1 base not matched to a gene. The CDR3 length is 13 residues. Germline values: CDR1 LGHNA, CDR2 YSLEER. TCRdb independently ran MiXCR on the 5' RACE reads; one entry per CDR3 protein. There are roughly 720,000 distinct CDR3 sequences in the sample; around a sixth occur only once, and approximately 14% lies in the top ten. The sample was also linked to a second study, of T cells expressing NK-cell markers. As that study records: Of CD8+ T cells, roughly 1.0-7.5% belonged to dominant NKG2C+ clonotypes in five to seven donors.

The chain carries TRBV4-3 and TRBJ2-1; 8 nucleotides align to TRBD1. The sequence was collected from a woman younger than 30 in good health. Sequencing used PBMCs. CDR3 sequence reads: CASSQEQGGEQFF. The CDR3 DNA is TGCGCCAGCAGCCAAGAACAGGGGGGTGAGCAGTTCTTC.